This T cell receptor beta chain was recovered during a study of CXCR3-negative and CXCR3-positive naive CD8 T cells. Findings and caveats of the study: Comparison of naive subsets found surface CD5 to be comparable, and TCR strength was inferred on the basis of TRB CDR3 properties. Hydrophobicity of TRB CDR3s was greater in CXCR3-positive naive cells than in CXCR3-negative naive cells. Naive CXCR3-positive and CXCR3-negative cells shared similar TRBV-TRBJ usage, unlike memory cells.

UMI labels and 5' RACE were used to prepare the TRB cDNA libraries. TCRdb reprocessed the 5' RACE reads and keeps a single row for each CDR3 protein, giving no DNA. Its clone listing holds some 150,000 distinct CDR3 sequences. The sorter processed each CD8+ T cell subset in triplicate at 250,000 to 300,000 cells apiece. Per germline, CDR1 SGHNT and CDR2 YYREEE (reference sequence). This CDR3 is 12 amino acids long. To note about this clonotype: Antigen: not known.

The source of this sequence is a human donor in good health. Some clones in this sample may be carry-over from other donors' samples. The rearrangement uses TRBV5-4 and TRBJ2-1; TCRdb proposes TRBD2, but this gene call is untestable without DNA. The sample comprised naive CXCR3+ CD8+ T cells from blood. As for subset: CD45RO-CCR7+CD27+CD95- naive CD8+ T cells expressing CXCR3 (TNR3+). The CDR3 is CASSWSGVEQFF.